The present entry profiles one T cell receptor (beta chain) with its context. Its target is not known. This sample stems from a study of cytomegalovirus exposure and HLA in healthy donors. Study-wide results and limits: V- and J-gene trimming in TCR beta was tied to a missense DCLRE1C variant by an analysis performed later. Later, TCR association rates were found to vary by HLA locus, highest for DRB1 and lowest for HLA-C. TCR sequences were mostly rare, though some public TCRs occurred in many donors.

The ends were cut back, 0 bases at V and 2 bases at J, with 5 bases in the middle. The CDR3 is 13 residues long. CDR1 and CDR2 from the germline V gene are SGHRS and YFSETQ. Use of 60 Vbeta and 13 Jbeta primers characterized the PCR. TCRdb keeps only in-frame clones here, not all; method: immunoSEQ multiplex PCR. The table lists a few hundred thousand clones, roughly 80% of them singletons, with 0.2% to 0.25% in the top ten. The chain couples TRBV5-1 to TRBJ1-1, with unresolved D. This TCR was recovered from a girl aged 2-10 years in good health and CMV-seronegative. The sequenced sample consisted of PBMCs. Written as DNA, the CDR3 is TGCGCCAGCAGCTTGGCCCCAAACACTGAAGCTTTCTTT. Amino acids: CASSLAPNTEAFF.